Many counts were recorded for the clone carrying this T cell receptor beta chain. This record comes from a study of regulatory T cells in long-lasting Graves disease. CDR3-region Arm-PCR and iRepertoire HTBI primers produced the TCR beta libraries. TCRdb itself ran the multiplex PCR reads through MiXCR, one entry per CDR3 protein. The sample records 420,000 or so distinct CDR3 sequences, around 17% being singletons. Regarding time point: newly diagnosed GD, antithyroid drugs for less than 3 months. Extracted RNA from PBMCs served as the source of the TCR library. CDR1 is MDHEN and CDR2 is SYDVKM in the germline V gene. The V gene lost 5 bases and the J gene lost 1 base, with 8 bases spanning the gap. The CDR3 has 13 residues. In addition, the sample was reused for a study of T cells in Graves' hyperthyroidism and ophthalmopathy.

The sequence derives from a young woman with Graves disease. The V gene is TRBV28, the J gene TRBJ1-1, with D possibly matching TRBD1 (6 bases). The source was peripheral blood mononuclear cells (PBMCs), collected at new diagnosis, from a patient treated with antithyroid drugs. The CDR3 DNA reads as TGTGCCAGCAGTCGAGGGGGGAACACTGAAGCTTTCTTT. Translated: CASSRGGNTEAFF. The full variable domain, rest sourced from reference TRBV28 and TRBJ1-1, is DVKVTQSSRYLVKRTGEKVFLECVQDMDHENMFWYRQDPGLGLRLIYFSYDVKMKEKGDIPEGYSVSREKKERFSLILESASTNQTSMYLCASSRGGNTEAFFGQGTRLTVV.